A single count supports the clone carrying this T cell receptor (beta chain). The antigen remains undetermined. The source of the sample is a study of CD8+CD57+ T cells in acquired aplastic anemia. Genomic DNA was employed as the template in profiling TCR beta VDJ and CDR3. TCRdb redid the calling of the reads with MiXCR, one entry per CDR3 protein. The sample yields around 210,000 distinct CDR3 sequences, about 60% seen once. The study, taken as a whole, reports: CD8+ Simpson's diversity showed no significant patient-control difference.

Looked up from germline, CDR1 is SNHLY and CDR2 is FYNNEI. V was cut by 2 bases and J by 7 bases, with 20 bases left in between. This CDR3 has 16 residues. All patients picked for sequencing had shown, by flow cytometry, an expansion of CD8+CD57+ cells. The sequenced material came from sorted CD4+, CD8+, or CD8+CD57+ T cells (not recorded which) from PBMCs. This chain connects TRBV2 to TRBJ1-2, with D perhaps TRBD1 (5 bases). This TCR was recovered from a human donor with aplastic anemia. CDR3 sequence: CASSELWGTESCGYTF. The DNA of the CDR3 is TGTGCCAGCAGTGAACTTTGGGGCACGGAGTCTTGTGGCTACACCTTC.